The clone carrying this T cell receptor (beta chain) was seen a few times. These data originate in a study of cytomegalovirus exposure and HLA in healthy donors. Germline V CDR1 and CDR2: SGHDN, FVKESK. The CDR3 spans 15 residues. J lost 3 bases, V lost 0 bases, and 0 bases had no gene match. Researchers ran the PCR with 60 Vbeta and 13 Jbeta primers. Profiled with immunoSEQ multiplex PCR; TCRdb holds only in-frame clones, not every one. Here the sample spans 100,000 to 150,000 clones, about 10% being singletons. The chain couples TRBV14 to TRBJ2-1; 9 positions agree with TRBD2. The clonotype originates from a woman aged 35 to 49 in good health and CMV-seropositive. The specimen was PBMCs. The CDR3 nucleotides read TGTGCCAGCAGCCAAGAAGCGGGGGGCTACAATGAGCAGTTCTTC. Translating gives CASSQEAGGYNEQFF. The variable domain in full, completed from reference TRBV14 and TRBJ2-1, reads EAGVTQFPSHSVIEKGQTVTLRCDPISGHDNLYWYRRVMGKEIKFLLHFVKESKQDESGMPNNRFLAERTGGTYSTLKVQPAELEDSGVYFCASSQEAGGYNEQFFGPGTRLTVL.